One sample yielded the 26 T cell receptor beta chains listed below, sequenced in a study of OX40 agonist ivuxolimab in advanced cancers. Measured with immunoSEQ multiplex PCR; TCRdb has only the in-frame clones, and not every one. Counted here are about 110,000 clones, about nine tenths occurring once; the ten biggest clones make up 0.27%. This specimen consisted of CD4+ or CD8+ T cells sorted from blood, obtained in a trial of the OX40 agonist ivuxolimab. The receptors shown here come from an adult with an advanced solid tumor such as melanoma, head and neck, liver or kidney cancer.

The rearrangement links TRBV7-2 to TRBJ2-2, with a tentative D call TRBD1 (6 bases). V gave up 2 bases and J gave up 6 bases, with 16 bases separating them. The length of the CDR3 is 16 residues. Germline CDR1 reads SGHTA; CDR2 reads FQGNSA. The CDR3 bases are TGTGCCAGCAGCTTAAACGGCAGGGGATCTGCCGGGGAGCTGTTTTTT. Translating it yields CASSLNGRGSAGELFF. The whole variable domain, remainder taken from reference TRBV7-2 and TRBJ2-2, is GAGVSQSPSNKVTEKGKDVELRCDPISGHTALYWYRQSLGQGLEFLIYFQGNSAPDKSGLPSDRFSAERTGGSVSTLTIQRTQQEDSAVYLCASSLNGRGSAGELFFGEGSRLTVL.

This chain uses TRBV30 with TRBJ1-2, with D possibly being TRBD1 (6 bases). Germline V gene sequence: CDR1 GTSNPN, CDR2 SVGIG (reference sequence). CDR3 size: 14 residues. The V gene lost 2 bases and the J gene lost 6 bases, with 16 bases spanning the gap. Here the CDR3 reads CAWSLLHRVNGYTF. In DNA, the CDR3 is TGTGCCTGGAGTCTCCTACACAGGGTCAATGGCTACACCTTC. Together with reference TRBV30 and TRBJ1-2, the CDR3 gives the full variable domain: SQTIHQWPATLVQPVGSPLSLECTVEGTSNPNLYWYRQAAGRGLQLLFYSVGIGQISSEVPQNLSASRPQDRQFILSSKKLLLSDSGFYLCAWSLLHRVNGYTFGSGTRLTVV.

The chain links TRBV5-8 to TRBJ1-5; D not resolved. Germline V gives CDR1 SGHTS, CDR2 YDEGEE. The CDR3 length is 11 residues. Trimming took 4 bases from V and 13 from J, leaving 12 bases between them. CDR3: CASSPGLSQHF. DNA for the CDR3: TGTGCCAGCAGCCCCGGTTTATCTCAGCATTTT.

The chain combines TRBV10-3 with TRBJ1-1, with D unclear. V was pared by 7 bases and J by 0 bases, with 9 bases between. This CDR3 comprises 13 residues. Germline assignment: CDR1 ENHRY and CDR2 SYGVKD. The CDR3: CAITGRLNTEAFF. The CDR3 DNA follows: TGTGCCATCACCGGACGGCTGAACACTGAAGCTTTCTTT.

At least ten counts were recorded for this clone. V and J are TRBV19 and TRBJ1-5; D gene ambiguous. Germline loops: CDR1 LNHDA, CDR2 SQIVND (reference sequence). V lost 5 bases, J lost 1 base, and 12 bases lay in between. The CDR3 covers 15 residues. CDR3 bases: TGTGCCAGTAGTCCCCCAAGGTGGAGCAATCAGCCCCAGCATTTT. As protein: CASSPPRWSNQPQHF. Full variable domain (remainder filled in from reference TRBV19 and TRBJ1-5): DGGITQSPKYLFRKEGQNVTLSCEQNLNHDAMYWYRQDPGQGLRLIYYSQIVNDFQKGDIAEGYSVSREKKESFPLTVTSAQKNPTAFYLCASSPPRWSNQPQHFGDGTRLSIL.

This chain uses TRBV11-1 with TRBJ2-4, with 14 bases fitting TRBD2. The V and J ends lost 1 base and 8 bases, in that order; junction bases with no gene match: 7. The CDR3 runs to 17 residues. The germline CDR1 and CDR2 sequences are SGHAT and FQDESV (reference sequence). As DNA, the CDR3 is TGTGCCAGCAGCTTAGAGACTAGCGGGGGGGCCTTGGACATTCAGTACTTC. Translated: CASSLETSGGALDIQYF.

CDR3: CASSLDSDPGSYEQYF. CDR3 DNA: TGTGCCAGCAGCTTAGATTCGGACCCCGGATCCTACGAGCAGTACTTC. V is TRBV7-2 and J is TRBJ2-7; D remains ambiguous. Trimming took off 1 base at V and 1 base at J, with 14 bases between the two ends. Germline V lookup: CDR1 SGHTA, CDR2 FQGNSA. The CDR3 is 16 amino acids.

The chain combines TRBV30 with TRBJ1-1; D may be TRBD1 (6 bases). The CDR3 is 13 amino acids. The germline gives CDR1 GTSNPN, CDR2 SVGIG (reference sequence). V lost 3 bases to trimming and J lost 1 base, with 9 bases between them. CDR3 bases: TGTGCCTGGAGCTCAGGGGAGAACACTGAAGCTTTCTTT. Residues: CAWSSGENTEAFF.

The CDR3 region is CASSGWDRAPEAFF. CDR3 sequence (DNA): TGTGCCAGCAGTGGTTGGGACAGGGCTCCTGAAGCTTTCTTT. The V and J genes are TRBV6-1 and TRBJ1-1; 9 nucleotides line up with TRBD1. The CDR3 length is 14 residues. CDR1 and CDR2 (germline): MNHNS, SASEGT. V was clipped by 4 bases and J by 6 bases; unmatched bases: 6.

This clone was observed a single time. Different DNA sequences within this sample yield the same CDR3. The chain is built from TRBV7-3 and TRBJ2-3; D is tentatively TRBD1 or TRBD2 (5 bases each). The CDR3 extends over 16 amino acids. Looked up from germline, CDR1 is SGHTA and CDR2 is FQGTGA. Deletions cut 5 bases from V and 3 bases from J, with 18 bases between. In DNA, the CDR3 is TGTGCCAGCAGCCCGTCGGGACCGCGTTCTACAGATACGCAGTATTTT. It specifies CASSPSGPRSTDTQYF.

The genes are TRBV9 and TRBJ2-1, with D uncertain. This CDR3 spans 14 amino acids. CDR1 and CDR2 from the germline V gene are SGDLS and YYNGEE. Trimming took off 4 bases at V and 6 bases at J, with 14 bases between the two ends. The CDR3 sequence is CASSQRVASNEQFF. In nucleotides, the CDR3 is TGTGCCAGCAGCCAAAGGGTTGCGAGCAATGAGCAGTTCTTC.

The chain joins TRBV28 to TRBJ1-1; D remains unclear. The germline gives CDR1 MDHEN, CDR2 SYDVKM. This CDR3 region has 14 residues. V was trimmed by 3 bases and J by 3 bases, leaving 11 bases between them. The CDR3 bases are TGTGCCAGCAGTTTTCTAACTCCAGACACTGAAGCTTTCTTT. As protein: CASSFLTPDTEAFF. Complete variable domain (other parts from reference TRBV28 and TRBJ1-1): DVKVTQSSRYLVKRTGEKVFLECVQDMDHENMFWYRQDPGLGLRLIYFSYDVKMKEKGDIPEGYSVSREKKERFSLILESASTNQTSMYLCASSFLTPDTEAFFGQGTRLTVV.

This sequence joins TRBV4-3 and TRBJ1-4; 8 bases line up with TRBD1. V dropped 4 bases and J dropped 0; count of bases not matched to a gene: 16. CDR3 length: 20 residues. Germline CDR1 LGHNA, CDR2 YSLEER. In nucleotides, the CDR3 is TGCGCCAGCAGCCTTATTCTTGGGACAGGTCGACCGTCAACTAATGAAAAACTGTTTTTT. Encoded protein: CASSLILGTGRPSTNEKLFF.

V usage is TRBV7-2 and J usage is TRBJ2-3; D unclear. Looked up from germline, CDR1 is SGHTA and CDR2 is FQGNSA. This CDR3 region has 14 residues. Trimming left V 1 base short and J 0 bases short, with 5 bases between. As DNA, the CDR3 is TGTGCCAGCAGCTTAGACAGAAGCACAGATACGCAGTATTTT. Amino acids: CASSLDRSTDTQYF.

The rearrangement joins TRBV20-1 to TRBJ2-1; tentative D call: TRBD2 (5 bases). Germline V gene lookup returns CDR1 DFQATT and CDR2 SNEGSKA (reference sequence). The CDR3 contains 11 residues. The V end lost 0 bases, the J end lost 9 bases, and 6 bases lay between the germline ends. The CDR3 sequence: CSARDEGEQFF. The CDR3 DNA sequence: TGCAGTGCTAGAGACGAGGGTGAGCAGTTCTTC.

This chain connects TRBV28 to TRBJ1-5, with no clear D. In germline, CDR1 is MDHEN, CDR2 SYDVKM. With 3 bases removed from V and 9 bases from J, the gap between germline ends came to 9 bases. The CDR3 runs to 12 residues. The CDR3 DNA is TGTGCCAGCAGTTTGGTTTCCAGGCCCCAGCATTTT. It is translated as CASSLVSRPQHF.

This clone was seen only once. The gene calls are TRBV19 and TRBJ1-5, with 9 bases that match TRBD1. In germline, CDR1 is LNHDA, CDR2 SQIVND (reference sequence). This CDR3 has 14 residues. V shed 5 bases and J 4 bases; nucleotides not matched to a gene: 3. The CDR3 protein is CASSRTGENQPQHF. The DNA of the CDR3 is TGTGCCAGTAGTCGGACAGGGGAAAATCAGCCCCAGCATTTT.

This sequence joins TRBV5-6 and TRBJ1-5, with 10 bases identical to TRBD1. This CDR3 has 14 amino acids. Per the germline V gene, CDR1 is SGHDT and CDR2 is YYEEEE. V dropped 1 base and J dropped 8; count of bases not matched to a gene: 3. The CDR3 here is CASSLPGTGEPQHF. CDR3 sequence (DNA): TGTGCCAGCAGCTTGCCCGGGACAGGGGAGCCCCAGCATTTT.

The chain combines TRBV4-3 with TRBJ1-1, with TRBD1 as a possible D gene (5 bases). The CDR3 runs 15 residues. Germline lookup yields CDR1 LGHNA and CDR2 YSLEER. Trimming stripped 4 bases from V and 2 bases from J, with 14 bases between. The CDR3 region is CASSRGTRVNTEAFF. CDR3 coding DNA: TGCGCCAGCAGCCGAGGGACTCGGGTAAACACTGAAGCTTTCTTT.

V gene TRBV7-2 combines with J gene TRBJ2-5; D uncertain. This CDR3 contains 10 residues. CDR1 and CDR2 from the germline V gene are SGHTA and FQGNSA. V was cut by 1 base and J by 6 bases, with 0 bases left in between. CDR3: CASSLETQYF. The DNA for the CDR3 is TGTGCCAGCAGCTTAGAGACCCAGTACTTC.

The chain couples TRBV28 to TRBJ2-7; unclear D gene. Germline CDR1 MDHEN, CDR2 SYDVKM. Deletions cut 10 bases from V and 6 bases from J, with 19 bases between. This CDR3 is 13 amino acids long. The CDR3 is CATHRRYKIEQYF. The DNA of the CDR3 is TGTGCCACACACCGGCGTTATAAGATCGAGCAGTACTTC.

In its sample, this clone was seen once. The J gene is TRBJ1-1, the V gene TRBV6-4; unclear D gene. V lost 7 bases to trimming and J lost 6 bases, with 6 bases between them. Germline V lookup: CDR1 MRHNA, CDR2 SNTAGT. There are 10 residues in the CDR3. CDR3 nucleotide sequence: TGTGCCAGCAATATCCCTGAAGCTTTCTTT. Translated: CASNIPEAFF.

This clone was seen only once. The gene calls are TRBV28 and TRBJ2-5; 10 positions match TRBD1. Germline V gives CDR1 MDHEN, CDR2 SYDVKM. CDR3 length: 15 amino acids. The J segment lost 5 bases and the V segment lost 4 bases, leaving 7 bases of the junction unmatched. CDR3 DNA sequence: TGTGCCAGCAGTTATACCGGGACAGGGGTTGAGACCCAGTACTTC. Protein: CASSYTGTGVETQYF.

The rearrangement joins TRBV23-1 to TRBJ1-1, with 9 bases identical to TRBD1. TRBV23-1 is given ORF status, its function remaining uncertain. Germline trimming cut 4 bases from V and 1 base from J; bases unmatched to any gene: 19. This CDR3 has 20 residues. CDR3 nucleotide sequence: TGCGCCAGCAGTCTACCCAGGACAGGGGCAGGTAGATCAGAGAACACTGAAGCTTTCTTT. Its protein is CASSLPRTGAGRSENTEAFF.

This chain connects TRBV10-3 to TRBJ2-3; maybe TRBD1 (6 bases). The CDR3 spans 15 residues. The V gene's germline CDR1 is ENHRY and CDR2 SYGVKD. The V end lost 7 bases, the J end lost 0 bases, and 14 bases lay between the germline ends. Here the CDR3 reads CAITGGGISTDTQYF. CDR3 sequence (DNA): TGTGCCATCACTGGGGGCGGTATTAGCACAGATACGCAGTATTTT.

This clone showed up just once. The V gene is TRBV30, the J gene TRBJ1-5, with D unresolved. The germline V gene encodes CDR1 GTSNPN and CDR2 SVGIG (reference sequence). Trimming stripped 2 bases from V and 3 bases from J, with 8 bases between. The CDR3 has 13 residues. CDR3 DNA: TGTGCCTGGAGTCGAGGAGACAATCAGCCCCAGCATTTT. It specifies CAWSRGDNQPQHF.